What follows is one TCR beta chain and its context. Some clones are missing from TCRdb's copy, which holds only in-frame ones; the method was immunoSEQ multiplex PCR. The sample includes 30,000 to 45,000 clones, roughly 82% of them seen just once. This specimen comes from a study of OX40 agonist ivuxolimab in advanced cancers. Study-wide background: Ivuxolimab, which is an agonistic anti-OX40 (CD134) antibody, was administered to the patients. People in dose escalation had one of these cancers: hepatocellular carcinoma, melanoma, renal cell or head and neck cancer. Mean age approximately 66 years, range about 20 to 79; roughly 82% male.

The sample consisted of CD4+ or CD8+ T cells sorted from blood, taken in a trial of the OX40 agonist ivuxolimab. This TCR was sampled from an adult with an advanced solid tumor such as melanoma, head and neck, liver or kidney cancer.

The CDR3 is CASSSTDTQYF. The CDR3 DNA is TGTGCCAGCAGTAGCACAGATACGCAGTATTTT. V gene TRBV9 combines with J gene TRBJ2-3; D is unresolved. Germline assignment: CDR1 SGDLS and CDR2 YYNGEE. The CDR3 loop spans 11 amino acids. V lost 5 bases and J lost 0, with 1 base in between.